The entry that follows covers one TCR beta chain sequence. The data are from a study of blood T cell repertoires in COVID-19. The overall study: Samples representing acute and convalescent COVID-19 were sourced from the United States, Italy and Spain.

V lost 3 bases and J 2 bases, leaving 14 bases between the germline ends. Germline CDR1 reads WSHSY; CDR2 reads SAAADI. The CDR3 length is 16 residues. Per the original data handling: Reference gene primer amplification gave estimated nucleated cell counts. TCRdb's copy holds only in-frame clones and misses some; the assay was immunoSEQ multiplex PCR. The DNA gave D and trimming, while V, J and clone size come from that table. Here the sample spans approximately 240,000 clones, around nine tenths being singletons. Sequences were obtained from PBMCs or T cells enriched from blood (not recorded which). This chain links TRBV10-2 with TRBJ1-5, with D possibly being TRBD1 (5 bases). This receptor was obtained from a woman aged 18-29 years who had recovered from COVID-19. CDR3 nucleotide sequence: TGCGCCAGCAGTGACCCAAGTAGGGGCGGCAATCAGCCCCAGCATTTT. This gives the protein CASSDPSRGGNQPQHF.